The rows below give T cell receptor beta chains drawn from one sample of a study of T cell responses to AZD1222 COVID-19 vaccine. The table came from immunoSEQ multiplex PCR; TCRdb's copy has only in-frame clones and leaves some out. The table lists 150,000 to 200,000 clones, more than 85% of them singletons. Specimen: peripheral blood, collected on day 0 of AZD1222 vaccination. Every receptor here comes from an adult in good health. CDR3s include the opening cysteine and the closing phenylalanine or tryptophan. The D gene is left open where the match is weak. Not all rows give a size; the values are once, few, many and, for expanded clones, a class.

len	d_gene	v_gene	abundance	j_gene	CDR3aa	CDR3nt
12	TRBD1	TRBV12-3/TRBV12-4	.	TRBJ1-1	CASSKTGTEAFF	TGTGCCAGCAGTAAGACAGGGACTGAAGCTTTCTTT
12	.	TRBV2	.	TRBJ1-5	CASSRMNQPQHF	TGTGCCAGCAGTCGGATGAATCAGCCCCAGCATTTT
16	TRBD1	TRBV28	once	TRBJ1-5	CASRTPDRSSNQPQHF	TGTGCCAGCAGGACCCCGGACAGGTCGAGCAATCAGCCCCAGCATTTT
15	.	TRBV6-5	.	TRBJ1-6	CASSYSKGRVLPLHF	TGTGCCAGCAGTTACTCGAAAGGGCGAGTGTTACCCCTCCACTTT
14	.	TRBV7-9	few	TRBJ1-6	CASSFRESGSPLHF	TGTGCCAGCAGCTTCAGGGAGAGTGGTTCACCCCTCCACTTT
14	.	TRBV7-9	.	TRBJ2-2	CASSLTPNTGELFF	TGTGCCAGCAGCTTGACTCCTAACACCGGGGAGCTGTTTTTT
16	TRBD2	TRBV29-1	few	TRBJ2-7	CSPCWSSGLDGFEQYF	TGCAGCCCCTGTTGGAGTTCGGGACTAGATGGATTCGAGCAGTACTTC
15	.	TRBV4-1	.	TRBJ1-1	CASSQVSGQITEAFF	TGCGCCAGCAGCCAAGTCTCGGGGCAGATCACTGAAGCTTTCTTT
15	.	TRBV5-4	.	TRBJ2-5	CASTSPLERSETQYF	TGTGCCAGCACCTCGCCTCTAGAACGCTCAGAGACCCAGTACTTC
14	.	TRBV5-6	.	TRBJ1-1	CASSLAGVHTEAFF	TGTGCCAGCAGCTTGGCGGGGGTCCACACTGAAGCTTTCTTT
13	.	TRBV18	.	TRBJ1-2	CASSPPTRDTASF	TGTGCCAGCTCACCTCCTACCCGGGACACCGCGTCCTTC
11	.	TRBV7-9	.	TRBJ2-5	CASRSEETQYF	TGTGCCAGCAGATCAGAAGAGACCCAGTACTTC
15	.	TRBV5-1	few	TRBJ1-1	CASSLAGDSNTEAFF	TGCGCCAGCAGCTTGGCCGGTGACTCGAACACTGAAGCTTTCTTT
16	.	TRBV5-1	.	TRBJ2-7	CASSPTADSLSYEQYF	TGCGCCAGCAGCCCTACCGCGGACAGCCTCTCCTACGAGCAGTACTTC
14	.	TRBV7-2	.	TRBJ2-1	CASSFPRAYSEQFF	TGTGCCAGCAGCTTCCCCAGGGCGTATAGTGAGCAGTTCTTC
15	.	TRBV19	once	TRBJ1-3	CASSPVTGSGNTIYF	TGTGCCAGTAGTCCTGTGACGGGATCTGGAAACACCATATATTTT
15	TRBD1	TRBV6-5	.	TRBJ1-6	CASSSSGGYNSPLHF	TGTGCCAGCAGTTCATCAGGGGGCTACAATTCACCCCTCCACTTT
13	TRBD1	TRBV29-1	.	TRBJ1-2	CSVADRGDYGYTF	TGCAGCGTCGCTGACAGGGGCGACTATGGCTACACCTTC
13	TRBD1	TRBV18	.	TRBJ1-1	CASSPGQEVGAFF	TGTGCCAGCTCACCAGGACAGGAAGTCGGAGCTTTCTTT
15	.	TRBV7-9	.	TRBJ1-3	CASRKQASSGNTIYF	TGTGCCAGCAGAAAACAGGCCAGCTCTGGAAACACCATATATTTT
15	.	TRBV28	.	TRBJ2-1	CASSYPGAPRNEQFF	TGTGCCAGCAGTTACCCAGGGGCACCCCGGAATGAGCAGTTCTTC
14	TRBD2	TRBV28	.	TRBJ2-7	CASRPLAGPYEQYF	TGTGCCAGCAGACCCCTAGCGGGCCCCTACGAGCAGTACTTC
17	TRBD2	TRBV4-2	.	TRBJ2-1	CASSQERGTSLYNEQFF	TGTGCCAGCAGCCAAGAAAGGGGGACTAGTCTCTACAATGAGCAGTTCTTC
15	.	TRBV15	.	TRBJ2-5	CATSRDQKGTETQYF	TGTGCCACCAGCAGAGATCAGAAGGGGACGGAGACCCAGTACTTC
14	.	TRBV11-2	.	TRBJ2-7	CASSLMPGEHEQYF	TGTGCCAGCAGCTTAATGCCCGGGGAACACGAGCAGTACTTC
15	.	TRBV5-6	.	TRBJ2-1	CASSPPEGGHGEQFF	TGTGCCAGCAGCCCCCCGGAGGGGGGGCATGGTGAGCAGTTCTTC
15	.	TRBV19	.	TRBJ1-3	CASSISSGIGNTIYF	TGTGCCAGTAGTATATCGTCGGGAATTGGAAACACCATATATTTT
15	.	TRBV18	.	TRBJ1-2	CASSPNTGTNYGYTF	TGTGCCAGCTCACCGAACACAGGCACTAACTATGGCTACACCTTC
14	.	TRBV9	.	TRBJ1-3	CASSVGKKGNTIYF	TGTGCCAGCAGCGTAGGAAAGAAGGGAAACACCATATATTTT
14	.	TRBV18	.	TRBJ1-2	CASSPSGALYGYTF	TGTGCCAGCTCACCATCTGGGGCGCTCTATGGCTACACCTTC
14	TRBD1	TRBV6-5	.	TRBJ2-1	CASSPGTGRNEQFF	TGTGCCAGCAGCCCAGGGACAGGGAGGAATGAGCAGTTCTTC
11	.	TRBV30	.	TRBJ2-7	CARQGSYEQYF	TGTGCCCGGCAGGGCTCCTACGAGCAGTACTTC
13	.	TRBV5-1	.	TRBJ1-6	CASSLDPTSPLHF	TGCGCCAGCAGCTTGGACCCGACTTCACCCCTCCACTTT
17	TRBD1	TRBV2	.	TRBJ2-4	CASSEFSGGPAKNIQYF	TGTGCCAGCAGTGAATTCTCAGGGGGTCCAGCCAAAAACATTCAGTACTTC
15	TRBD2	TRBV6-5	.	TRBJ2-5	CASKSAGGREETQYF	TGTGCCAGCAAATCAGCGGGGGGGCGGGAAGAGACCCAGTACTTC
15	.	TRBV24-1	.	TRBJ1-3	CATQGTPSPGNTIYF	TGTGCCACGCAAGGGACCCCCTCCCCTGGAAACACCATATATTTT
13	.	TRBV27	.	TRBJ2-1	CASSHEPQSEQFF	TGTGCCAGCAGTCACGAGCCCCAATCGGAGCAGTTCTTC
14	.	TRBV7-9	.	TRBJ1-4	CASSYRSTNEKLFF	TGTGCCAGCAGCTACAGGTCAACTAATGAAAAACTGTTTTTT
13	TRBD1	TRBV12-3/TRBV12-4	.	TRBJ2-5	CASSFGQGETQYF	TGTGCCAGCAGTTTTGGACAGGGGGAGACCCAGTACTTC